The present T cell receptor (beta chain) was sequenced within a study of T cell changes during pregnancy in multiple sclerosis. In germline, CDR1 is LGHNA, CDR2 YNFKEQ. CDR3 size: 15 residues. V lost 3 bases to trimming and J lost 7 bases; unmatched junction nucleotides: 4. The protocol was immunoSEQ multiplex PCR, while the TCRdb copy is restricted to in-frame clones and leaves out a portion. The profile covers 58,000 or so clones, with 90% appearing a single time and roughly 2% taken by the ten largest. The sequencing used peripheral blood, collected in the first trimester of pregnancy. The V call is TRBV4-2, the J call TRBJ2-2; 11 bases line up with TRBD1. The sequence was collected from a female donor in good health, enrolled as a control in a pregnancy study. The CDR3 here is CASSHGTGGIGELFF. CDR3 nucleotide sequence: TGTGCCAGCAGCCACGGGACAGGGGGAATCGGGGAGCTGTTTTTT.